The sequence of this TCR beta chain was determined in a study of blood T cell repertoires in COVID-19. V lost 1 base to trimming and J lost 6 bases; unmatched junction nucleotides: 2. This CDR3 is built from 14 residues. Germline lookup yields CDR1 LGHNT and CDR2 FRNRAP. Original processing methods: Estimation of nucleated cell counts was performed using reference gene primer amplification. Produced via immunoSEQ multiplex PCR; TCRdb's table is partial and in-frame only. The V and J calls and the clone size are those of that table, but D and trimming were determined from the DNA. The sample lists around 310,000 clones; 70% to 90% were seen once.

The sample taken for sequencing was peripheral blood. This rearrangement joins TRBV12-5 to TRBJ2-2; 7 nucleotides line up with TRBD1. This clonotype originated in a woman aged 45-60 years with active or convalescent COVID-19. CDR3 in amino acids: CASGLGQGAGELFF. CDR3 DNA: TGTGCTAGTGGTTTGGGACAGGGAGCCGGGGAGCTGTTTTTT. Variable domain in full (rest from reference TRBV12-5 and TRBJ2-2): DARVTQTPRHKVTEMGQEVTMRCQPILGHNTVFWYRQTMMQGLELLAYFRNRAPLDDSGMPKDRFSAEMPDATLATLKIQPSEPRDSAVYFCASGLGQGAGELFFGEGSRLTVL.